These 29 T cell receptor beta chains share one sample of origin, sequenced in a study of T cell changes during pregnancy in multiple sclerosis. Only in-frame clones appear in the TCRdb table, and some are missing; sequencing was by immunoSEQ multiplex PCR. Among about 40,000 clones listed, under 95% were seen once. The material sequenced was CD8+ T cells from peripheral blood mononuclear cells, taken in the first trimester of pregnancy. The receptors shown here come from a female donor with multiple sclerosis, enrolled in a pregnancy study.

This chain uses TRBV27 with TRBJ1-5; 8 positions agree with TRBD1. Germline-derived CDR1 and CDR2 are MNHEY and SMNVEV (reference sequence). The J segment lost 7 bases and the V segment lost 2 bases, leaving 7 bases of the junction unmatched. The CDR3 has 15 residues. As DNA, the CDR3 is TGTGCCAGCAGTTTAACAGGGGGAGAAGGGCAGCCCCAGCATTTT. Encoded protein: CASSLTGGEGQPQHF.

The chain links TRBV30 to TRBJ1-1; 7 nucleotides align to TRBD1. Germline V gene lookup returns CDR1 GTSNPN and CDR2 SVGIG (reference sequence). The CDR3 consists of 11 residues. After removal of 3 bases from V and 6 bases from J, the junction contained 1 base not matched to a gene. The CDR3 coding sequence is TGTGCCTGGAGGCAGGGGGCTGAAGCTTTCTTT. This sequence encodes CAWRQGAEAFF.

The chain has TRBV5-6 and TRBJ1-1; a weak D match, TRBD1 (5 bases). Trimming cost V 0 bases and J 3 bases, with 12 bases left between them. Germline loops: CDR1 SGHDT, CDR2 YYEEEE. The CDR3 runs 15 residues. CDR3 nucleotides: TGTGCCAGCAGCTTGGCGGGCAGGGAGGACACTGAAGCTTTCTTT. Protein: CASSLAGREDTEAFF.

The chain couples TRBV4-2 to TRBJ1-2; possibly TRBD1 for D (6 bases). Trimming shortened V by 0 bases and J by 1 base, and 9 bases separated the two germline ends. This CDR3 region has 15 residues. Germline V CDR1 and CDR2: LGHNA, YNFKEQ. The CDR3 DNA reads as TGTGCCAGCAGCCAAGAGGACAGCTTTAACTATGGCTACACCTTC. It translates to CASSQEDSFNYGYTF.

The rearrangement uses TRBV5-4 and TRBJ2-1; 9 bases are shared with TRBD2. After removal of 7 bases from V and 8 bases from J, the junction contained 4 bases not matched to a gene. The CDR3 contains 12 residues. In germline, CDR1 is SGHNT, CDR2 YYREEE (reference sequence). CDR3 DNA: TGTGCCAGCGGGACTAGCCGGCATGAGCAGTTCTTC. It specifies CASGTSRHEQFF.

CDR3 DNA sequence: TGTGCCAGCCGACCGGGGTTTGGGGGGGGGTCCTTCCATGAGCAGTTCTTC. Its protein is CASRPGFGGGSFHEQFF. The chain links TRBV7-8 to TRBJ2-1; TRBD2 agrees at 7 bases. The germline V gene has CDR1 SGHVS and CDR2 FQNEAQ. J gave up 8 bases and V 8 bases, and 21 bases lay outside the gene matches. CDR3 length: 17 amino acids.

The V gene is TRBV13, the J gene TRBJ1-6, with 7 bases matching TRBD1. Per germline, CDR1 PRHDT and CDR2 FYEKMQ (reference sequence). V lost 6 bases to trimming and J lost 10 bases; unmatched junction nucleotides: 12. The CDR3 has 15 amino acids. Written as DNA, the CDR3 is TGTGCCAGCAGTCCTCGACAGGGAGGTTGGTCACCCCTCCACTTT. It specifies CASSPRQGGWSPLHF.

The rearrangement uses TRBV5-4 and TRBJ2-6, with D tentatively TRBD1 (6 bases). Trimming stripped 2 bases from V and 1 base from J, with 7 bases between. This CDR3 comprises 15 residues. In germline, CDR1 is SGHNT, CDR2 YYREEE (reference sequence). The CDR3 nucleotides read TGTGCCAGCAGCTTCAGGGGTTCTGGGGCCAACGTCCTGACTTTC. Translating it yields CASSFRGSGANVLTF.

This clone was seen only a few times. The chain carries TRBV11-1 and TRBJ2-7; D gene unclear. V shed 5 bases and J shed 4 bases, with 12 bases lying between them. The CDR3 covers 13 residues. Germline V lookup: CDR1 SGHAT, CDR2 FQDESV (reference sequence). The DNA for the CDR3 is TGTGCCAGCAGCCCACGACAAAATTACGAGCAGTACTTC. It translates to CASSPRQNYEQYF.

The genes are TRBV27 and TRBJ2-7; possible D gene TRBD2, 5 bases. V was pared by 7 bases and J by 0 bases, with 13 bases between. The length of the CDR3 is 14 residues. Germline values: CDR1 MNHEY, CDR2 SMNVEV (reference sequence). The CDR3 here is CASTQTGSSYEQYF. The CDR3 nucleotides are TGTGCCAGCACACAGACGGGGAGCTCCTACGAGCAGTACTTC.

The table lists this clone with a few counts. The V gene is TRBV6-5, the J gene TRBJ1-5; D remains ambiguous. CDR3 size: 14 residues. V was trimmed by 3 bases and J by 7 bases, leaving 13 bases between them. Germline values: CDR1 MNHEY, CDR2 SVGAGI. The CDR3 DNA reads TGTGCCAGCAGTTATTCGGGGATTGGCCAGCCCCAGCATTTT. This codes for CASSYSGIGQPQHF.

The chain couples TRBV10-3 to TRBJ2-7; 9 nucleotides line up with TRBD1. Germline CDR1 ENHRY, CDR2 SYGVKD. The CDR3 contains 15 residues. With V trimmed by 9 bases and J by 0 bases, 9 bases remained unmatched. Here the CDR3 reads CAMARTGDPSYEQYF. CDR3 nucleotides: TGTGCCATGGCCCGGACAGGGGACCCCTCCTACGAGCAGTACTTC.

The chain combines TRBV19 with TRBJ1-3, with 8 bases identical to TRBD1. Germline CDR1 and CDR2: LNHDA and SQIVND (reference sequence). V lost 5 bases to trimming and J lost 2 bases; unmatched junction nucleotides: 5. The CDR3 length is 15 residues. The CDR3 reads CASSPRTGPGNTIYF. CDR3 in DNA: TGTGCCAGTAGTCCTCGGACAGGGCCTGGAAACACCATATATTTT.

The chain uses TRBV10-3 and TRBJ2-7, with 9 bases lining up with TRBD1. Germline CDR1 reads ENHRY; CDR2 reads SYGVKD. Trimming at V came to 7 bases and at J to 5 bases, leaving 3 bases not matched to a gene. The CDR3 totals 12 residues. CDR3 sequence: CAINDRGNEQYF. The CDR3 coding sequence is TGTGCCATCAATGACAGGGGGAACGAGCAGTACTTC.

The rearrangement links TRBV19 to TRBJ1-1, with 7 bases matching TRBD1. Germline assignment: CDR1 LNHDA and CDR2 SQIVND (reference sequence). The CDR3 covers 16 residues. The V and J ends lost 5 bases and 3 bases, in that order; junction bases with no gene match: 12. The CDR3 protein is CASSSLWDDRDTEAFF. CDR3 coding DNA: TGTGCCAGTAGTTCACTCTGGGATGACAGGGACACTGAAGCTTTCTTT.

The chain links TRBV15 to TRBJ1-6; no reliable D call. Germline loops: CDR1 LNHNV, CDR2 YYDKDF (reference sequence). The CDR3 is 14 residues long. V was pared by 0 bases and J by 10 bases, with 10 bases between. CDR3 coding DNA: TGTGCCACCAGCAGAGATCAGGAGGGATCACCCCTCCACTTT. Translation gives CATSRDQEGSPLHF. Looking up the rest from reference TRBV15 and TRBJ1-6 gives the full variable domain: DAMVIQNPRYQVTQFGKPVTLSCSQTLNHNVMYWYQQKSSQAPKLLFHYYDKDFNNEADTPDNFQSRRPNTSFCFLDIRSPGLGDTAMYLCATSRDQEGSPLHFGNGTRLTVT.

The chain couples TRBV6-4 to TRBJ2-3; 8 bases agree with TRBD2. Germline CDR1 MRHNA, CDR2 SNTAGT. The V segment lost 0 bases and the J segment 2 bases; nucleotides outside the gene matches: 4. This CDR3 is 16 amino acids long. CDR3 region: CASSDSPGGVTDTQYF. The CDR3 bases are TGTGCCAGCAGTGACTCCCCGGGGGGGGTCACAGATACGCAGTATTTT.

The chain links TRBV9 to TRBJ1-2; D may be TRBD1 (5 bases). Germline CDR1 reads SGDLS; CDR2 reads YYNGEE. V shed 3 bases and J shed 4 bases, with 19 bases lying between them. The CDR3 has 16 residues. The DNA for the CDR3 is TGTGCCAGCAGCGAGGGACTCCAGGATTCGGGCTATGGCTACACCTTC. It specifies CASSEGLQDSGYGYTF.

The chain joins TRBV6-1 to TRBJ1-1; no clear D gene. Deletions cut 5 bases from V and 8 bases from J, with 9 bases between. Germline V CDR1 and CDR2: MNHNS, SASEGT. The CDR3 loop spans 11 amino acids. CDR3 DNA: TGTGCCAGCAGTCCATGGCCGGAAGCTTTCTTT. It codes for CASSPWPEAFF.

The chain combines TRBV21-1 with TRBJ2-1; the table's D call, TRBD2, has no DNA check behind it. TRBV21-1 is a recognized pseudogene. This CDR3 contains 18 residues. CDR3 sequence: CASSNLFWASGGANEQFF. The CDR3 DNA sequence: TGTGCCAGCAGCAATCTTTTCTGGGCTAGCGGGGGGGCGAATGAGCAGTTCTTC.

The chain has TRBV7-9 and TRBJ2-7; 7 bases are a match to TRBD2. CDR1 and CDR2 from the germline V gene are SEHNR and FQNEAQ (reference sequence). The CDR3 covers 15 residues. J gave up 5 bases and V 10 bases, and 17 bases lay outside the gene matches. The CDR3: CAIVAPAGSVHEQYF. CDR3 DNA: TGTGCCATCGTTGCCCCAGCGGGGTCTGTCCACGAGCAGTACTTC.

The V call is TRBV7-3, the J call TRBJ2-3; 7 bases agree with TRBD2. The CDR3 is 16 residues long. Trimming took 0 bases from V and 5 from J; bases not matched to a gene: 8. Germline CDR1 and CDR2: SGHTA and FQGTGA. The CDR3 here is CASSLTTWGGEDTQYF. Here the CDR3 DNA reads TGTGCCAGCAGCTTAACTACGTGGGGGGGTGAAGATACGCAGTATTTT.

The rearrangement uses TRBV2 and TRBJ2-7; 8 nucleotides agree with TRBD1. The V gene's germline CDR1 is SNHLY and CDR2 FYNNEI. V lost 4 bases, J lost 0 bases, and 5 bases stayed unmatched. The CDR3 extends over 15 amino acids. CDR3 amino acids: CASSVDRGSSYEQYF. CDR3 DNA sequence: TGTGCCAGCAGTGTTGACAGGGGAAGCTCCTACGAGCAGTACTTC.

This chain uses TRBV5-6 with TRBJ2-7, with 9 bases fitting TRBD2. V shed 3 bases, J shed 4 bases, and the junction held 8 bases outside the gene matches. The CDR3 spans 15 residues. The V gene's germline CDR1 is SGHDT and CDR2 YYEEEE. The CDR3 DNA sequence: TGTGCCAGCAGCTCGGCGGGGGGGCCCCTATACGAGCAGTACTTC. Encoded protein: CASSSAGGPLYEQYF.

Details on this clone: The sample has other DNA sequences that encode this CDR3 too. The chain recombines TRBV9 with TRBJ1-5; no firm D call. V was clipped by 2 bases and J by 7 bases, with 13 bases between them. Germline V gives CDR1 SGDLS, CDR2 YYNGEE. The CDR3 totals 14 residues. The CDR3 DNA reads as TGTGCCAGCAGCGTGGGAGGGTTTGGGCAGCCCCAGCATTTT. It translates to CASSVGGFGQPQHF.

CDR3 bases: TGTGCCAGTAGTATGGGGTTAGGGGGGGATGAGCAGTTCTTC. Its protein product is CASSMGLGGDEQFF. The V and J genes are TRBV19 and TRBJ2-1, with TRBD2 as a possible D gene (7 bases). V was cut by 3 bases and J by 8 bases, with 14 bases left in between. In germline, CDR1 is LNHDA, CDR2 SQIVND (reference sequence). The CDR3 runs to 14 residues.

The chain carries TRBV4-2 and TRBJ2-1; a weak D match, TRBD2 (7 bases). With 0 bases removed from V and 2 bases from J, the gap between germline ends came to 11 bases. The length of the CDR3 is 16 residues. Germline V gene sequence: CDR1 LGHNA, CDR2 YNFKEQ. The CDR3 is CASSQENGGPYNEQFF. The CDR3 region has the DNA TGTGCCAGCAGCCAAGAGAACGGGGGGCCCTACAATGAGCAGTTCTTC.

The chain links TRBV25-1 to TRBJ2-2; D is possibly TRBD1 (6 bases). Looked up from germline, CDR1 is MGHDK and CDR2 is SYGVNS. Trimming left V 7 bases short and J 3 bases short, with 12 bases between. This CDR3 region has 14 residues. CDR3 sequence (DNA): TGTGCCAGCAAACAGGGAGAGGACACCGGGGAGCTGTTTTTT. Amino acids: CASKQGEDTGELFF.

This chain's CDR3 is CASMGGMNTEAFF. As DNA, the CDR3 is TGTGCCAGTATGGGGGGTATGAACACTGAAGCTTTCTTT. V gene TRBV19 combines with J gene TRBJ1-1, with D possibly being TRBD1 (5 bases). CDR1 is LNHDA and CDR2 is SQIVND in the germline V gene (reference sequence). V lost 7 bases to trimming and J lost 0 bases, with 9 bases between them. This CDR3 is built from 13 residues.